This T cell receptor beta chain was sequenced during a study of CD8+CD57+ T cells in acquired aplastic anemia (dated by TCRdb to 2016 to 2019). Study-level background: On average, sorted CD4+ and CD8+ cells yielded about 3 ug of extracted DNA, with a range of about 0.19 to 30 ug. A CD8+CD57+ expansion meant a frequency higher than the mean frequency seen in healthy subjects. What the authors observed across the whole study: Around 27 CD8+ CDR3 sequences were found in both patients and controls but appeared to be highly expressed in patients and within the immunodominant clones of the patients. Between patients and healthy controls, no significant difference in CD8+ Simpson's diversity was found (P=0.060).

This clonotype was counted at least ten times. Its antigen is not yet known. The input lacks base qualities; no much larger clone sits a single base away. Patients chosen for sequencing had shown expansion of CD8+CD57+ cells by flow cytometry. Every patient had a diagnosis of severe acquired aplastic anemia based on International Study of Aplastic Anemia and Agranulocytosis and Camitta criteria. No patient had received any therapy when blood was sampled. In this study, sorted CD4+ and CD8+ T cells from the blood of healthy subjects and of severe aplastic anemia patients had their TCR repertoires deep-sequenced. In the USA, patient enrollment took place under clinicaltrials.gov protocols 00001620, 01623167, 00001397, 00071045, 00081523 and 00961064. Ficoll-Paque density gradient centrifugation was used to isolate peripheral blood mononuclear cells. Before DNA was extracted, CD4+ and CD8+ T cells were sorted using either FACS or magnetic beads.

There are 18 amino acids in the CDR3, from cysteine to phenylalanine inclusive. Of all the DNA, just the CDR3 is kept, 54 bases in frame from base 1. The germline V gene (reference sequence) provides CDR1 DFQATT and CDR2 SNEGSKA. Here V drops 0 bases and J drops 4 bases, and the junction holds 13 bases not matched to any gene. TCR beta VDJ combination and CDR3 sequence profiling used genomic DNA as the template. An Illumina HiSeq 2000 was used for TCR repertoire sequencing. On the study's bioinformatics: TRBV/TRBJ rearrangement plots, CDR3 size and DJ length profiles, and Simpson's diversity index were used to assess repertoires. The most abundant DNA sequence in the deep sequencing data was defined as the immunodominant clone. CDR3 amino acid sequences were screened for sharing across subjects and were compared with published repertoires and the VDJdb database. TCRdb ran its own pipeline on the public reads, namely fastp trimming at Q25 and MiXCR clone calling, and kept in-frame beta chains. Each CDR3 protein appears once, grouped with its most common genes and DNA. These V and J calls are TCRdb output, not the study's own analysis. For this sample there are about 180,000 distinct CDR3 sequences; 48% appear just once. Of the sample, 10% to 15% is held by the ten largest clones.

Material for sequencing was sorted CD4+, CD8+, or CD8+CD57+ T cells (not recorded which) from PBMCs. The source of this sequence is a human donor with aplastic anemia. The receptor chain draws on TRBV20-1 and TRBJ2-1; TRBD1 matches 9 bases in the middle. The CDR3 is CSARDQKYRGPTYNEQFF. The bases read TGCAGTGCTAGAGATCAGAAGTACAGGGGGCCAACATACAATGAGCAGTTCTTC.